The 26 T cell receptor beta chains below all came from one sample that was sequenced in a study of brain T cells in children with intractable seizures. Assay used: immunoSEQ multiplex PCR; TCRdb lists only in-frame clones, some missing. The sample shows just under 65,000 clones, 95% to 97% of them seen only once. The source material was peripheral blood, sampled at surgery. The receptor set was obtained from a boy in the first two years of life with focal cortical dysplasia and intractable seizures.

The genes are TRBV5-1 and TRBJ2-5, with a possible D match to TRBD2 (5 bases). CDR1 is SGHRS and CDR2 is YFSETQ in the germline V gene. The CDR3 runs to 13 residues. V dropped 2 bases and J dropped 2 bases, with 7 bases sitting between them. DNA of the CDR3: TGCGCCAGCAGCTTACTAGAACAAGAGACCCAGTACTTC. Translating gives CASSLLEQETQYF.

This clone came up once. The chain is built from TRBV5-1 and TRBJ2-1; D gene ambiguous. V shed 2 bases and J shed 0 bases, with 9 bases lying between them. The V gene's germline CDR1 is SGHRS and CDR2 YFSETQ. This CDR3 is 15 amino acids long. DNA of the CDR3: TGCGCCAGCAGCTTTGGCGTAAGCTCCTACAATGAGCAGTTCTTC. Protein product: CASSFGVSSYNEQFF.

The CDR3 is CASSLEGRSTYEQYF. CDR3 sequence (DNA): TGTGCCAGCAGCTTAGAGGGGCGGAGTACCTACGAGCAGTACTTC. This rearrangement joins TRBV7-2 to TRBJ2-7; TRBD1 might be the D (5 bases). Germline V gene sequence: CDR1 SGHTA, CDR2 FQGNSA. The CDR3 sequence is 15 residues long. The germline V and J ends were trimmed by 1 base and 2 bases, with 12 bases remaining between them.

The rearrangement joins TRBV6-1 to TRBJ1-2, with TRBD1 as a possible D gene (5 bases). Germline V gene lookup returns CDR1 MNHNS and CDR2 SASEGT. V gave up 1 base and J gave up 8 bases, with 11 bases separating them. The CDR3 is 13 residues long. The CDR3 sequence is CASSEVGRDGYTF. DNA for the CDR3: TGTGCCAGCAGTGAAGTCGGCAGGGACGGCTACACCTTC.

V usage is TRBV19 and J usage is TRBJ2-1; no definite D call. Germline CDR1 reads LNHDA; CDR2 reads SQIVND (reference sequence). The V end lost 1 base, the J end lost 0 bases, and 4 bases lay between the germline ends. CDR3 size: 14 residues. Here the CDR3 DNA reads TGTGCCAGTAGTATAGTTGACTCCTACAATGAGCAGTTCTTC. Translated: CASSIVDSYNEQFF.

V and J are TRBV6-2 or TRBV6-3 and TRBJ1-2, with 7 positions matching TRBD1. Germline V gives CDR1 MNHEY, CDR2 SVGEGT. The CDR3 is made up of 13 amino acids. V lost 5 bases and J lost 4; bases outside the gene matches: 4. Here the CDR3 reads CASSATGSYGYTF. CDR3 DNA sequence: TGTGCCAGCAGTGCGACAGGGAGCTATGGCTACACCTTC.

The chain has TRBV6-2 or TRBV6-3 and TRBJ1-5, with D unclear. The ends were cut back, 6 bases at V and 6 bases at J, with 12 bases in the middle. The CDR3 consists of 13 residues. CDR1 and CDR2 (germline): MNHEY, SVGEGT. In nucleotides, the CDR3 is TGTGCCAGCAGCTTCTATGGGAGTCAGCCCCAGCATTTT. Residues: CASSFYGSQPQHF.

The chain employs TRBV10-3 and TRBJ2-7, with D possibly TRBD1 on 5 matching bases. Looked up from germline, CDR1 is ENHRY and CDR2 is SYGVKD. Deletions cut 6 bases from V and 1 base from J, with 13 bases between. The CDR3 consists of 14 residues. CDR3 residues: CAISRSTDSYEQYF. CDR3 nucleotide sequence: TGTGCCATCAGCCGGTCGACAGATTCCTACGAGCAGTACTTC.

This clone was counted a single time. The rearrangement links TRBV6-5 to TRBJ2-3, with 9 bases aligning to TRBD1. Germline values: CDR1 MNHEY, CDR2 SVGAGI. V dropped 7 bases and J dropped 5; count of bases not matched to a gene: 7. The CDR3 covers 14 residues. The CDR3 bases are TGTGCCAGCAAAAGGACAGGGGACGGAGATACGCAGTATTTT. As protein: CASKRTGDGDTQYF.

V and J are TRBV28 and TRBJ1-5; tentatively, D is TRBD1 (6 bases). The CDR3 covers 14 residues. Looked up from germline, CDR1 is MDHEN and CDR2 is SYDVKM. Trimming took off 8 bases at V and 7 bases at J, with 18 bases between the two ends. The CDR3 sequence: CASLEVQGWQPQHF. The CDR3 DNA follows: TGTGCCAGCCTCGAAGTCCAGGGGTGGCAGCCCCAGCATTTT.

The rearrangement uses TRBV7-8 and TRBJ1-2; the D gene is possibly TRBD1 (5 bases). Trimming removed 1 base at V and 5 bases at J, with 11 bases between. Germline V gene data show CDR1 as SGHVS and CDR2 as FQNEAQ. CDR3 size: 14 residues. CDR3 sequence: CASSLVNGGYGYTF. DNA of the CDR3: TGTGCCAGCAGCTTAGTAAACGGGGGGTATGGCTACACCTTC. The whole variable domain, filled in from reference TRBV7-8 and TRBJ1-2, reads GAGVSQSPRYKVAKRGQDVALRCDPISGHVSLFWYQQALGQGPEFLTYFQNEAQLDKSGLPSDRFFAERPEGSVSTLKIQRTQQEDSAVYLCASSLVNGGYGYTFGSGTRLTVV.

The rearrangement links TRBV5-1 to TRBJ2-7; possible D gene TRBD2, 7 bases. CDR3 length: 14 residues. Germline lookup yields CDR1 SGHRS and CDR2 YFSETQ. Trimming took 5 bases from V and 6 from J, leaving 18 bases between them. The CDR3 is CASSPLAGEGEQYF. As DNA, the CDR3 is TGCGCCAGCAGTCCGCTAGCAGGGGAGGGCGAGCAGTACTTC.

CDR3 bases: TGTGCCAGCAGCTTTTTCAACGGGGAGCTGTTTTTT. Its translation: CASSFFNGELFF. The rearrangement joins TRBV7-2 to TRBJ2-2; D is ambiguous. Deletions cut 3 bases from V and 7 bases from J, with 6 bases between. The germline gives CDR1 SGHTA, CDR2 FQGNSA. This CDR3 has 12 residues.

This chain joins TRBV4-1 and TRBJ1-4; D is uncertain. Germline V CDR1 and CDR2: MGHRA, YSYEKL. The CDR3 runs to 14 residues. Trimming took off 5 bases at V and 2 bases at J, with 9 bases between the two ends. The CDR3 here is CASSYVGTNEKLFF. The CDR3 bases are TGCGCCAGCAGCTACGTCGGGACTAATGAAAAACTGTTTTTT.

The V call is TRBV5-1, the J call TRBJ1-1; D uncertain. Deletions cut 1 base from V and 1 base from J, with 11 bases between. Germline V gives CDR1 SGHRS, CDR2 YFSETQ. The CDR3 loop spans 15 amino acids. CDR3 region: CASSLIPSRNTEAFF. The CDR3 nucleotides are TGCGCCAGCAGCTTGATCCCCTCAAGGAACACTGAAGCTTTCTTT.

The CDR3: CASSPRGTLSNTGELFF. The CDR3 nucleotides are TGTGCCAGCAGCCCAAGAGGGACACTTTCGAACACCGGGGAGCTGTTTTTT. The rearrangement joins TRBV3-1 (or the pseudogene TRBV3-2) to TRBJ2-2; tentative D call: TRBD1 (6 bases). The CDR3 length is 17 residues. Germline V gives CDR1 LGHDT, CDR2 YNNKEL (reference sequence). The V gene lost 4 bases and the J gene lost 0 bases, with 15 bases spanning the gap.

The chain uses TRBV7-9 and TRBJ1-2; possibly TRBD1 for D (6 bases). The CDR3 sequence is 15 residues long. The germline V and J ends were trimmed by 5 bases and 2 bases, with 15 bases remaining between them. The germline gives CDR1 SEHNR, CDR2 FQNEAQ (reference sequence). For the CDR3, the DNA is TGTGCCAGCAGCCCAACCGACAGGTCCAACTATGGCTACACCTTC. This encodes CASSPTDRSNYGYTF.

DNA for the CDR3: TGTGCCAGCAGCTTAGGGACATGGGGCGCGGGGACTGAAGCTTTCTTT. Protein product: CASSLGTWGAGTEAFF. J is TRBJ1-1 and V is TRBV7-9; tentative D call: TRBD1 (5 bases). Trimming left V 1 base short and J 5 bases short, with 17 bases between. This CDR3 region has 16 residues. Looked up from germline, CDR1 is SEHNR and CDR2 is FQNEAQ (reference sequence).

V is TRBV27 and J is TRBJ1-2; D not resolved. Germline assignment: CDR1 MNHEY and CDR2 SMNVEV (reference sequence). The CDR3 sequence is 14 residues long. Trimming stripped 6 bases from V and 5 bases from J, with 16 bases between. The CDR3 sequence is CASRSTTVGYGYTF. For the CDR3, the DNA is TGTGCCAGCAGGTCGACAACGGTGGGATATGGCTACACCTTC.

This chain uses TRBV7-2 with TRBJ2-5; D possibly uses TRBD1 or TRBD2 (6 bases each). Trimming removed 3 bases at V and 4 bases at J, with 12 bases between. The CDR3 runs to 14 residues. Germline V gives CDR1 SGHTA, CDR2 FQGNSA. The CDR3 region is CASSFRGVSETQYF. CDR3 DNA: TGTGCCAGCAGCTTTAGGGGGGTATCAGAGACCCAGTACTTC.

This chain connects TRBV5-4 to TRBJ1-6; no clear D gene. The CDR3 runs 17 residues. CDR1 and CDR2 (germline): SGHNT, YYREEE (reference sequence). V was pared by 0 bases and J by 4 bases, with 14 bases between. The CDR3 region is CASSLANRGEYNSPLHF. The CDR3 DNA is TGTGCCAGCAGCTTGGCCAATCGGGGAGAATATAATTCACCCCTCCACTTT.

The rearrangement links TRBV11-2 to TRBJ1-6; 9 bases match TRBD1. With V trimmed by 6 bases and J by 10 bases, 10 bases remained unmatched. Germline V CDR1 and CDR2: SGHAT, FQNNGV. This CDR3 comprises 15 residues. CDR3 in amino acids: CASRLGTGRNSPLHF. Written as DNA, the CDR3 is TGTGCCAGCAGACTCGGGACAGGGAGGAACTCACCCCTCCACTTT.

The V call is TRBV4-1, the J call TRBJ2-1; D is ambiguous. CDR1 and CDR2 from the germline V gene are MGHRA and YSYEKL. V lost 3 bases to trimming and J lost 8 bases, with 8 bases between them. CDR3 length: 12 residues. For the CDR3, the DNA is TGCGCCAGCAGCCAGCCTATGGATGAGCAGTTCTTC. It yields the protein CASSQPMDEQFF.

The gene calls are TRBV27 and TRBJ1-2; a possible D gene is TRBD1 (5 bases). The CDR3 contains 14 residues. The V and J ends lost 5 bases and 4 bases respectively, with 14 bases between them. Germline V lookup: CDR1 MNHEY, CDR2 SMNVEV (reference sequence). CDR3 sequence: CASSRPKGTYGYTF. CDR3 DNA sequence: TGTGCCAGCAGTCGACCTAAGGGGACCTATGGCTACACCTTC.

This clone was recorded only once. This chain links TRBV2 with TRBJ1-6; D is possibly TRBD1 (5 bases). Per germline, CDR1 SNHLY and CDR2 FYNNEI. The CDR3 consists of 13 residues. V gave up 11 bases and J gave up 4 bases, with 12 bases separating them. Here the CDR3 reads CAGTGRYNSPLHF. The CDR3 nucleotides read TGTGCCGGGACCGGGAGATATAATTCACCCCTCCACTTT. Full variable domain (rest looked up from reference TRBV2 and TRBJ1-6): EPEVTQTPSHQVTQMGQEVILRCVPISNHLYFYWYRQILGQKVEFLVSFYNNEISEKSEIFDDQFSVERPDGSNFTLKIRSTKLEDSAMYFCAGTGRYNSPLHFGNGTRLTVT.

The chain recombines TRBV4-2 with TRBJ2-1, with a tentative D call TRBD2 (5 bases). Trimming shortened V by 2 bases and J by 4 bases, and 15 bases separated the two germline ends. CDR3 size: 16 residues. Germline loops: CDR1 LGHNA, CDR2 YNFKEQ. The chain's CDR3 is CASSQHQTDLYNEQFF. The CDR3 nucleotides are TGTGCCAGCAGCCAACACCAGACGGACTTGTACAATGAGCAGTTCTTC.